The clone carrying this T cell receptor (beta chain) was observed a few times. Its specificity is not known. The PCR was carried out with 60 Vbeta primers and 13 Jbeta primers. Here immunoSEQ multiplex PCR was the method, and the copy in TCRdb shows in-frame clones only, minus some. The table records 65,000 to 90,000 clones, 78% of them present only once. The data originate from a study of cytomegalovirus exposure and HLA in healthy donors. Study findings and constraints: Most TCR sequences were seen very rarely across donors, but some public TCRs occurred in many. Segments of the TCR beta V type were, in most cases, productive about 87% or about 30% of the time in an earlier analysis. The likely origin of a cluster of highly shared sequence variants was a sequencing artifact.

Germline V CDR1 and CDR2: MDHEN, SYDVKM. CDR3 length: 15 amino acids. V lost 7 bases and J lost 4, with 19 bases in between. This sequence was found in a woman in her thirties or forties in good health and CMV-seropositive. This chain uses TRBV28 with TRBJ1-1; possibly TRBD1 for D (6 bases). Sequenced sample: PBMCs. The CDR3 DNA sequence: TGTGCCAGCAAGGACGGGGGGCGGTTTGGCACTGAAGCTTTCTTT. Translating gives CASKDGGRFGTEAFF.